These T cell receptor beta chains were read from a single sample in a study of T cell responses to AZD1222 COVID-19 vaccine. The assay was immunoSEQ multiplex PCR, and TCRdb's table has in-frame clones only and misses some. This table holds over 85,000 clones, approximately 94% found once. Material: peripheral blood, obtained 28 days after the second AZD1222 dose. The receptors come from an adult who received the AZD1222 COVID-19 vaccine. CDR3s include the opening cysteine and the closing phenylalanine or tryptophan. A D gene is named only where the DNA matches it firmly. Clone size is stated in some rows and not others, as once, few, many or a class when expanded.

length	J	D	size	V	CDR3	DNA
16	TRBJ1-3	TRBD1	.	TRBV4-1	CASSLTAGQGLDTIYF	TGCGCCAGCAGCCTCACCGCGGGACAGGGTCTTGACACCATATATTTT
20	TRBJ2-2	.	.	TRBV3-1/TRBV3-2	CASSQYSIARGIKYTGELFF	TGTGCCAGCAGCCAATACTCAATTGCCCGGGGGATTAAGTACACCGGGGAGCTGTTTTTT
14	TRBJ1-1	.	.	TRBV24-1	CATSAGGSNTEVFF	TGTGCCACCAGTGCCGGAGGGTCGAACACTGAAGTTTTCTTT
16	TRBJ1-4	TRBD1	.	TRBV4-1	CASSGQGRATNEKLFF	TGCGCCAGCAGCGGACAGGGAAGGGCAACTAATGAAAAACTGTTTTTT
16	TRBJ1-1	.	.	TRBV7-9	CASSLEGFISELEAFF	TGTGCCAGCAGCTTAGAGGGCTTTATCTCGGAACTCGAAGCTTTCTTT
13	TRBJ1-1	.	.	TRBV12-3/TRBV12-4	CASSSGDPLEAFF	TGTGCCAGCAGTTCGGGGGACCCTCTTGAAGCTTTCTTT
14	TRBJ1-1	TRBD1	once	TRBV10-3	CAIRSTGRRTEAFF	TGTGCCATCAGATCGACAGGGCGACGGACTGAAGCTTTCTTT
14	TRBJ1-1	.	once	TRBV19	CASSNQGMNTEAFF	TGTGCCAGTAGTAATCAGGGTATGAACACTGAAGCTTTCTTT
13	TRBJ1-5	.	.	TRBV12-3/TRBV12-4	CASSLYGGQPQHF	TGTGCCAGCAGTTTGTATGGGGGACAGCCCCAGCATTTT
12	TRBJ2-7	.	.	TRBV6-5	CASNGGDTVQYF	TGTGCCAGCAACGGCGGGGATACAGTGCAGTACTTC
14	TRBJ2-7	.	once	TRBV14	CASSQDLQAYEQYF	TGTGCCAGCAGCCAAGACCTCCAGGCCTACGAGCAGTACTTC
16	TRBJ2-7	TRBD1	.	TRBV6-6	CASSRANTGQGYEQYF	TGTGCCAGCAGTCGGGCAAATACGGGACAGGGCTACGAGCAGTACTTC
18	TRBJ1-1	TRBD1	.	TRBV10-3	CAISDQLGQGKEVTEAFF	TGTGCCATCAGTGACCAACTCGGACAGGGGAAGGAGGTCACTGAAGCTTTCTTT
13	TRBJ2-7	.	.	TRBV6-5	CASSPPGAYEQYF	TGTGCCAGCAGCCCCCCGGGGGCCTACGAGCAGTACTTC
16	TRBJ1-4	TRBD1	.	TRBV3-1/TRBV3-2	CASSRSKGATNEKLFF	TGTGCCAGCAGTCGTTCGAAGGGGGCTACTAATGAAAAACTGTTTTTT
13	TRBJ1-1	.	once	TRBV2	CASSTITNTEAFF	TGTGCCAGCAGCACGATTACGAACACTGAAGCTTTCTTT
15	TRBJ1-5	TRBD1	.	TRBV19	CASSFQTGQNQPQHF	TGTGCCAGTAGTTTTCAAACGGGACAGAATCAGCCCCAGCATTTT
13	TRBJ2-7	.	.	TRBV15	CATSILEEYEQYF	TGTGCCACCAGCATACTAGAGGAATACGAGCAGTACTTC
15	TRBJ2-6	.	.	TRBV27	CASSPLASGANVLTF	TGTGCCAGCAGTCCCCTAGCCTCTGGGGCCAACGTCCTGACTTTC
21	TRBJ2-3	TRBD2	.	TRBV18	CASSLQVKTSAKRSSTDTQYF	TGTGCCAGCTCACTACAAGTAAAAACTAGCGCCAAACGTTCTAGCACAGATACGCAGTATTTT
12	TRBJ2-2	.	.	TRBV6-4	CASSKNTGELFF	TGTGCCAGCAGTAAGAACACCGGGGAGCTGTTTTTT
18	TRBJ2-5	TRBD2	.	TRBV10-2	CASSSGTSGEGHRETQYF	TGCGCCAGCAGTTCCGGGACTAGCGGGGAGGGGCATCGAGAGACCCAGTACTTC
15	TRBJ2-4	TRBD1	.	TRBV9	CASSVGQGFGDIQYF	TGTGCCAGCAGCGTAGGACAGGGGTTCGGTGACATTCAGTACTTC
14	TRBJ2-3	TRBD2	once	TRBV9	CASSAGGPTDTQYF	TGTGCCAGCAGCGCGGGGGGGCCCACAGATACGCAGTATTTT
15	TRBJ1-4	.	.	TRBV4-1	CASSQDLQGWEKLFF	TGCGCCAGCAGCCAAGATCTTCAGGGATGGGAAAAACTGTTTTTT
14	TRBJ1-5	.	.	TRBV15	CATSDPGDNQPQHF	TGTGCCACCAGCGATCCGGGAGACAATCAGCCCCAGCATTTT
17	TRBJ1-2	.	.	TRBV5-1	CASSLEGFEGLYYGYTF	TGCGCCAGCAGCTTGGAGGGTTTCGAGGGTTTATACTATGGCTACACCTTC
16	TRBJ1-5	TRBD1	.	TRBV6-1	CASSAYGTVSNQPQHF	TGTGCCAGCAGTGCCTATGGGACAGTTAGCAATCAGCCCCAGCATTTT